A selection of T cell receptor beta chains follows, all from one sample in a study of glioma-infiltrating T cells. TCRdb reprocessed the multiplex PCR reads with MiXCR, giving one entry per CDR3 protein. The data contain approximately 90,000 distinct CDR3 sequences, 20% to 25% of them singletons. Sequenced sample: glioma tissue, nonneoplastic brain tissue, or PBMCs (not recorded which). All receptors come from a human donor with low-grade glioma or glioblastoma, undergoing nonglioma brain surgery, or in good health (not recorded which). Each CDR3 is given with its conserved first and last residue. A D gene is named only where the DNA matches it firmly. The size field is filled for only some rows; it gives once, few, many or a size class.

d_call,j_call,clone_size,v_call,cdr3_aa,cdr3_nt
NA,TRBJ1-3,few,TRBV2,CASSVISGNTIYF,TGTGCCAGCAGTGTGATCTCTGGAAACACCATATATTTT
TRBD1,TRBJ1-2,many,TRBV6-1,CASRQGINNYGYTF,TGTGCCAGCAGACAGGGGATCAATAACTATGGCTACACCTTC
TRBD1,TRBJ1-1,many,TRBV7-2,CASKPGQWNTEAFF,TGTGCCAGCAAGCCGGGACAGTGGAACACTGAAGCTTTCTTT
NA,TRBJ1-1,NA,TRBV5-1,CASSLGSLGKNTEAFF,TGCGCCAGCAGCTTGGGGAGTCTGGGGAAGAACACTGAAGCTTTCTTT
NA,TRBJ2-5,many,TRBV3-1,CASSQQGIYQETQYF,TGTGCCAGCAGCCAGCAGGGAATTTACCAAGAGACCCAGTACTTC
NA,TRBJ1-2,NA,TRBV5-4,CASSFGGDSGIGYTF,TGTGCCAGCAGCTTCGGGGGGGATTCTGGTATAGGCTACACCTTC
TRBD1,TRBJ2-5,few,TRBV14,CASSQWTGGGETQYF,TGTGCCAGCAGCCAATGGACAGGGGGAGGAGAGACCCAGTACTTC
NA,TRBJ1-6,once,TRBV6-2/TRBV6-3,CASSTTLKSSPLHF,TGTGCCAGCAGTACAACGCTTAAAAGTTCACCCCTCCACTTT
NA,TRBJ2-7,NA,TRBV12-3/TRBV12-4,CASSLRGSAYEQYF,TGTGCCAGCAGTTTGAGGGGTAGCGCCTACGAGCAGTACTTC
TRBD1,TRBJ1-2,NA,TRBV3-1,CASSSGQGYDYTF,TGTGCCAGCAGCTCGGGACAGGGGTATGACTACACCTTC
TRBD1,TRBJ1-2,few,TRBV12-3/TRBV12-4,CASSPQGNYGYTF,TGTGCCAGCAGTCCACAGGGGAACTATGGCTACACCTTC
NA,TRBJ2-1,many,TRBV20-1,CSARDPVADNEQFF,TGCAGTGCTAGAGATCCTGTAGCGGACAATGAGCAGTTCTTC
TRBD2,TRBJ2-5,NA,TRBV18,CASSPETSGGETQYF,TGTGCCAGCTCACCAGAGACTAGCGGGGGAGAGACCCAGTACTTC
TRBD2,TRBJ2-2,NA,TRBV12-3/TRBV12-4,CASSFGLAGGPSGELFF,TGTGCCAGCAGTTTCGGGCTAGCGGGAGGGCCGTCCGGGGAGCTGTTTTTT
TRBD2,TRBJ2-5,NA,TRBV7-6,CVSSFSGGVETQYF,TGTGTCAGCAGCTTCAGCGGGGGAGTGGAGACCCAGTACTTC
TRBD1,TRBJ2-1,many,TRBV6-1,CASGTGYNEQFF,TGTGCCAGCGGGACAGGCTACAATGAGCAGTTCTTC
NA,TRBJ1-2,many,TRBV28,CASSPAGTQANYGYTF,TGTGCCAGCAGTCCCGCCGGGACACAAGCTAACTATGGCTACACCTTC
TRBD1,TRBJ2-1,few,TRBV5-6,CASSQPDRDRDNEQFF,TGTGCCAGCAGCCAGCCAGACAGGGACCGTGACAATGAGCAGTTCTTC
TRBD1,TRBJ2-3,many,TRBV4-1,CASSQELNRGRAQYF,TGCGCCAGCAGCCAAGAACTGAACAGGGGGAGAGCGCAGTATTTT
NA,TRBJ1-6,few,TRBV3-1,CASSQGSSYNSPLHF,TGTGCCAGCAGCCAAGGGAGCTCCTATAATTCACCCCTCCACTTT
NA,TRBJ2-1,many,TRBV19,CASSIKGVRYNEQFF,TGTGCCAGTAGTATTAAGGGGGTTCGCTACAATGAGCAGTTCTTC
NA,TRBJ2-3,NA,TRBV6-5,CASGLGLGTDTQYF,TGTGCCAGCGGTTTGGGACTTGGCACAGATACGCAGTATTTT
NA,TRBJ2-4,NA,TRBV11-2,CASSPGAPTVQNIQYF,TGTGCCAGCAGCCCGGGGGCCCCTACGGTCCAAAACATTCAGTACTTC
TRBD2,TRBJ2-5,many,TRBV6-2/TRBV6-3,CASSGIAGQKTQYF,TGTGCCAGCAGCGGAATAGCGGGACAAAAGACCCAGTACTTC
NA,TRBJ1-6,few,TRBV4-2,CASSQDYPRNSPLHF,TGTGCCAGCAGCCAAGATTATCCGAGGAATTCACCCCTCCACTTT
NA,TRBJ1-2,many,TRBV7-2,CASSLYGVYGYTF,TGTGCCAGCAGCTTATATGGTGTCTATGGCTACACCTTC
NA,TRBJ1-1,NA,TRBV5-1,CASKDGQPNIANTEAFF,TGCGCCAGCAAGGACGGACAGCCGAATATTGCGAACACCGAAGCTTTCTTT
TRBD1,TRBJ1-5,many,TRBV3-1,CASSHGQGVQPQHF,TGTGCCAGCAGCCACGGACAGGGCGTTCAGCCCCAGCATTTT